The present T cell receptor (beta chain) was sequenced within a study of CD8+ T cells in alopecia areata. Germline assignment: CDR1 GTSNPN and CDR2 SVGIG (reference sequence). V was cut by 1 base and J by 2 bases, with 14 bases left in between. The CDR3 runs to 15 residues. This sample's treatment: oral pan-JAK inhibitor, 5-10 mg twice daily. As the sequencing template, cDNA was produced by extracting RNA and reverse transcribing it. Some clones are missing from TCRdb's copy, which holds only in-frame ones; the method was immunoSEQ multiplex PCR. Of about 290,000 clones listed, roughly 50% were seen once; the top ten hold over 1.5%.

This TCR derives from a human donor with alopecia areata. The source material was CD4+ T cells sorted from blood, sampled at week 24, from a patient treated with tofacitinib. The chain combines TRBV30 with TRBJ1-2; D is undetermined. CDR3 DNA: TGTGCCTGGAGTGAGTTGAAGGGATGGAACTATGGCTACACCTTC. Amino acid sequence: CAWSELKGWNYGYTF. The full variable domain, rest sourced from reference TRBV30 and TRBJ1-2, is SQTIHQWPATLVQPVGSPLSLECTVEGTSNPNLYWYRQAAGRGLQLLFYSVGIGQISSEVPQNLSASRPQDRQFILSSKKLLLSDSGFYLCAWSELKGWNYGYTFGSGTRLTVV.